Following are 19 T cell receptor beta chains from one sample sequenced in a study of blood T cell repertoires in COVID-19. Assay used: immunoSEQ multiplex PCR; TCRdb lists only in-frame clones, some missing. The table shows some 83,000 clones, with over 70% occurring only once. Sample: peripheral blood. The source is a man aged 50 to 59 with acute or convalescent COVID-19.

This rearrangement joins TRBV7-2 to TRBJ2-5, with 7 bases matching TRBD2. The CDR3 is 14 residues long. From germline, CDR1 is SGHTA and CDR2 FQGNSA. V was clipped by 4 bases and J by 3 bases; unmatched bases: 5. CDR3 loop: CASSSLASKETQYF. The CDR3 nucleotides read TGTGCCAGCAGCTCACTAGCGAGCAAAGAGACCCAGTACTTC.

The chain's CDR3 is CASSLESAGVFGETQYF. DNA for the CDR3: TGTGCCAGCAGCTTGGAGTCAGCGGGAGTTTTCGGGGAGACCCAGTACTTC. This chain connects TRBV5-8 to TRBJ2-5; 8 nucleotides line up with TRBD2. CDR3 size: 17 residues. Germline V gene data show CDR1 as SGHTS and CDR2 as YDEGEE. V shed 0 bases, J shed 5 bases, and the junction held 12 bases outside the gene matches.

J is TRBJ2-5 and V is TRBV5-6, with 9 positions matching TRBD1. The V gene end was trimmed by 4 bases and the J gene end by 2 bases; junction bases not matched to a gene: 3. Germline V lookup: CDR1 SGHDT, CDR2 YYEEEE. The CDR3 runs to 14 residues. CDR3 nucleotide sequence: TGTGCCAGCAGCCGTGACAGGGGGCAAGAGACCCAGTACTTC. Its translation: CASSRDRGQETQYF.

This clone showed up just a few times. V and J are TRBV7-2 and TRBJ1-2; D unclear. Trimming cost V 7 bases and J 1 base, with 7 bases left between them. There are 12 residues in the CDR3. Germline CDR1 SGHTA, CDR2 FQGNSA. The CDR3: CASTQSNYGYTF. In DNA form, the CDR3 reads TGTGCCAGCACACAGAGTAACTATGGCTACACCTTC.

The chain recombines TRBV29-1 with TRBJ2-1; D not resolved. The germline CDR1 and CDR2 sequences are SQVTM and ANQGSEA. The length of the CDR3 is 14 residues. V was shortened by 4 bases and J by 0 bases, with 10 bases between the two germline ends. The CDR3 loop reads CSVAPRLSYNEQFF. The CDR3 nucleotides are TGCAGCGTTGCCCCTAGGCTCTCCTACAATGAGCAGTTCTTC.

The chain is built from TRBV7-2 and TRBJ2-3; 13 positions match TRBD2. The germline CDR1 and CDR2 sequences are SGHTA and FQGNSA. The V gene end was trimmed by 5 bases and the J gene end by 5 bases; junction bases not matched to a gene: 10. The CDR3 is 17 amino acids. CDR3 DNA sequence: TGTGCCAGCAGCCTCTACACTAGCGGGGGGGCCATAGATACGCAGTATTTT. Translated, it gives CASSLYTSGGAIDTQYF.

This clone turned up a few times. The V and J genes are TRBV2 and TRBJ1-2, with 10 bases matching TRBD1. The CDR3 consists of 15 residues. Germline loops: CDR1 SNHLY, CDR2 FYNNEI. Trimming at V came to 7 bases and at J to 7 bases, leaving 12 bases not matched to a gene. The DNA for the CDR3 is TGTGCCAGCACCTCACTGACAGGGGGCTTCGGTGGCTACACCTTC. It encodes CASTSLTGGFGGYTF.

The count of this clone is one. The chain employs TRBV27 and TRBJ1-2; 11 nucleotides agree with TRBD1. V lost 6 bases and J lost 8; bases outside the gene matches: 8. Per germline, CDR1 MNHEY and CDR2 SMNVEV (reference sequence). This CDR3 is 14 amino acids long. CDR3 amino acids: CASRRTGGSQGYTF. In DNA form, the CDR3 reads TGTGCCAGCAGACGGACAGGGGGCAGTCAAGGCTACACCTTC.

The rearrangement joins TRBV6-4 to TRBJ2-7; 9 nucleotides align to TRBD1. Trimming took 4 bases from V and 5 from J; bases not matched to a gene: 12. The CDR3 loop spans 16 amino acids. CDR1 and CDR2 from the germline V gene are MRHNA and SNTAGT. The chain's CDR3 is CASSGPRDRVTHEQYF. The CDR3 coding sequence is TGTGCCAGCAGTGGGCCGAGGGACAGGGTAACTCACGAGCAGTACTTC.

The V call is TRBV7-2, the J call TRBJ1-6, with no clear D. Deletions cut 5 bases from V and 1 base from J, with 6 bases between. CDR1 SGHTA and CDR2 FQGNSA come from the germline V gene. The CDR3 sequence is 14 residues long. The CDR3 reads CASSPLSYNSPLHF. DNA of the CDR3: TGTGCCAGCAGCCCCTTATCCTATAATTCACCCCTCCACTTT.

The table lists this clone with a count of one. Here the CDR3 DNA reads TGTGCCAGTAGTCGCCAGGGGACGGGCTATTCATACGAGCAGTACTTC. Translation gives CASSRQGTGYSYEQYF. The J gene is TRBJ2-7, the V gene TRBV19; maybe TRBD1 (6 bases). The CDR3 length is 16 residues. The germline V gene encodes CDR1 LNHDA and CDR2 SQIVND (reference sequence). Trimming took off 5 bases at V and 4 bases at J, with 21 bases between the two ends.

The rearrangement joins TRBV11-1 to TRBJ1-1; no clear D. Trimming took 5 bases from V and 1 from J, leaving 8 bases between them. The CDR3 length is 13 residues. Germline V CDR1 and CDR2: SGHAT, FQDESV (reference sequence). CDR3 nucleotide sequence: TGTGCCAGCAGCCCAAACAGGAACACTGAAGCTTTCTTT. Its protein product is CASSPNRNTEAFF.

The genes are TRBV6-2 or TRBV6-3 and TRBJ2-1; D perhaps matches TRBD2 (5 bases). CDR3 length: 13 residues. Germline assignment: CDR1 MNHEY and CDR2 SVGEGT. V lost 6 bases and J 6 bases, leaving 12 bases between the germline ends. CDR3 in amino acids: CASSTGVVNEQFF. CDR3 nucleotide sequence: TGTGCCAGCAGCACCGGGGTGGTCAATGAGCAGTTCTTC.

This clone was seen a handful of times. The CDR3 sequence is CASSPVSTNEKLFF. Written as DNA, the CDR3 is TGTGCCAGCAGCCCGGTATCAACTAATGAAAAACTGTTTTTT. The V call is TRBV11-1, the J call TRBJ1-4, with D uncertain. CDR1 is SGHAT, CDR2 FQDESV, per germline (reference sequence). The CDR3 totals 14 residues. V lost 5 bases, J lost 0 bases, and 7 bases lay in between.

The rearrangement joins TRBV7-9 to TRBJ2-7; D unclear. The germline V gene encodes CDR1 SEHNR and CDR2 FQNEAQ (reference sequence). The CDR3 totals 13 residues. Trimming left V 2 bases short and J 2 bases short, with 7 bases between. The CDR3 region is CASSLQSPYEQYF. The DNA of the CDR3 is TGTGCCAGCAGCTTACAGTCTCCCTACGAGCAGTACTTC.

The CDR3 protein is CASRELRGYQPQHF. The CDR3 DNA sequence: TGTGCCAGCAGGGAATTACGGGGTTATCAGCCCCAGCATTTT. The chain carries TRBV7-9 and TRBJ1-5; D gene unclear. V lost 6 bases, J lost 5 bases, and 14 bases lay in between. Germline V lookup: CDR1 SEHNR, CDR2 FQNEAQ (reference sequence). The CDR3 totals 14 residues.

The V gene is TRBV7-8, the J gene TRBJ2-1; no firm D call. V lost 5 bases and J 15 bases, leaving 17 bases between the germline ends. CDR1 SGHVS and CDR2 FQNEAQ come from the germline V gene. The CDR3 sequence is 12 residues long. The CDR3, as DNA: TGTGCCAGCAGCCCGACTGGTCCCCGTCTGTTCTTC. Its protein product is CASSPTGPRLFF.

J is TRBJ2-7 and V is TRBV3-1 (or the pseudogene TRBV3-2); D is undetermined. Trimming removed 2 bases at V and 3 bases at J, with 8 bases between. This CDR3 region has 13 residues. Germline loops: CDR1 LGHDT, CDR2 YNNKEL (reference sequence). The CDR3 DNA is TGTGCCAGCAGCCAATCTATGAACTACGAGCAGTACTTC. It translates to CASSQSMNYEQYF.

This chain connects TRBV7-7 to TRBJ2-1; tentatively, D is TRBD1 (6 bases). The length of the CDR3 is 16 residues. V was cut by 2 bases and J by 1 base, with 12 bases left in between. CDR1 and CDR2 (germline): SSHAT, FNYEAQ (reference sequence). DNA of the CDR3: TGTGCCAGCAGCTTAAGGGCAGACAGGTCCTACAATGAGCAGTTCTTC. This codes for CASSLRADRSYNEQFF.